Listed here are 13 T cell receptor beta chains from one sample, sequenced in a study of CD4 T cells in relation to SARS-CoV-2 and coronaviruses (dated by TCRdb to the early 2020s). Receptors were amplified or captured by the immunoSEQ multiplex PCR assay. Sourced from immuneACCESS, this table was stored by TCRdb with only in-frame sequences that have V and J called. A share of the clones is absent; for the studies checked, an unresolved V gene accounts for under half, and the remainder has no known explanation. This sample gives around 40,000 clones in total; over 75% of them show up just once. Around 1.2% of the sample goes to the ten largest clones. These receptors' targets are unknown. The specimen was naive CD4+ T cells from PBMCs, cultured in vitro. Taken with the paper, the label for cell subset or site translates to: naive CD4+ T cells isolated by negative enrichment. The receptors were sampled from an adult with COVID-19.

The DNA for the CDR3 is TGCGCCAGCAGCCAAGGGCCTGGTTCTGGCTACACCTTC. It codes for CASSQGPGSGYTF. V gene TRBV4-3 combines with J gene TRBJ1-2; D remains unclear. The CDR3 covers 13 residues. CDR1 and CDR2 from the germline V gene are LGHNA and YSLEER. V dropped 1 base and J dropped 7 bases, with 10 bases sitting between them.

The rearrangement joins TRBV4-2 to TRBJ2-1, with D perhaps TRBD2 (6 bases). The CDR3 has 16 residues. V lost 1 base to trimming and J lost 1 base, with 11 bases between them. Germline CDR1 and CDR2: LGHNA and YNFKEQ. DNA of the CDR3: TGTGCCAGCAGCCAAGGGGGACTGAAGTCCTACAATGAGCAGTTCTTC. This codes for CASSQGGLKSYNEQFF.

V gene TRBV5-1 combines with J gene TRBJ2-2; D unresolved. V was clipped by 4 bases and J by 6 bases, with 13 bases between them. Germline V lookup: CDR1 SGHRS, CDR2 YFSETQ. CDR3 length: 14 residues. CDR3 DNA: TGCGCCAGCAGCCCAAGACTCGGGCCCGGGGAGCTGTTTTTT. This encodes CASSPRLGPGELFF.

The chain joins TRBV5-6 to TRBJ2-1, with 8 bases fitting TRBD2. From germline, CDR1 is SGHDT and CDR2 YYEEEE. V trimming: 1 base; J trimming: 4 bases; junction bases outside the gene matches: 13. The CDR3 has 18 residues. The CDR3 is CASSLFAAGALSYNEQFF. DNA for the CDR3: TGTGCCAGCAGCTTGTTTGCAGCGGGAGCCCTTAGTTACAATGAGCAGTTCTTC.

This chain joins TRBV7-9 and TRBJ2-5; D remains ambiguous. The CDR3 extends over 17 amino acids. From germline, CDR1 is SEHNR and CDR2 FQNEAQ (reference sequence). V lost 0 bases and J lost 2, with 16 bases in between. The CDR3 loop is CASSLAQSILTQETQYF. CDR3 nucleotides: TGTGCCAGCAGCTTAGCGCAATCCATTTTAACACAAGAGACCCAGTACTTC.

CDR3: CASSPSTGSGELFF. The CDR3 nucleotides read TGCGCCAGCAGCCCCTCGACAGGGTCCGGGGAGCTGTTTTTT. The chain employs TRBV5-1 and TRBJ2-2, with 7 bases fitting TRBD1. V lost 4 bases to trimming and J lost 6 bases; unmatched junction nucleotides: 6. The CDR3 runs 14 residues. The germline gives CDR1 SGHRS, CDR2 YFSETQ.

V is TRBV10-3 and J is TRBJ2-6; 12 nucleotides line up with TRBD2. This CDR3 is 18 amino acids long. J lost 4 bases, V lost 9 bases, and 13 bases had no gene match. CDR1 is ENHRY and CDR2 is SYGVKD in the germline V gene. The CDR3 coding sequence is TGTGCCATAGCAGACTCTAGCGGGAGGGCAACCGGGGCCAACGTCCTGACTTTC. The encoded protein is CAIADSSGRATGANVLTF.

The chain couples TRBV15 to TRBJ1-1; possibly TRBD1 for D (5 bases). CDR3 length: 14 amino acids. V was cut by 5 bases and J by 5 bases, with 15 bases left in between. Germline CDR1 reads LNHNV; CDR2 reads YYDKDF (reference sequence). The CDR3 reads CATSLSQGETEAFF. In DNA, the CDR3 is TGTGCCACCAGCCTTTCGCAGGGAGAGACTGAAGCTTTCTTT.

The chain joins TRBV20-1 to TRBJ2-1, with D perhaps TRBD2 (6 bases). V was pared by 5 bases and J by 9 bases, with 8 bases between. CDR1 and CDR2 from the germline V gene are DFQATT and SNEGSKA (reference sequence). The CDR3 is made up of 10 amino acids. CDR3 coding DNA: TGCAGTGCTCGGGACTTTGAGCAGTTCTTC. It yields the protein CSARDFEQFF.

V gene TRBV5-4 combines with J gene TRBJ1-3; TRBD1 might be the D (6 bases). Germline CDR1 reads SGHNT; CDR2 reads YYREEE (reference sequence). The CDR3 contains 14 residues. The germline V and J ends were trimmed by 2 bases and 4 bases, with 10 bases remaining between them. Here the CDR3 DNA reads TGTGCCAGCAGCTTTGACCAGGGGGGAAACACCATATATTTT. Translating gives CASSFDQGGNTIYF.

The chain uses TRBV6-5 and TRBJ2-1; 7 nucleotides line up with TRBD1. Germline CDR1 and CDR2: MNHEY and SVGAGI. The CDR3 is 15 residues long. J lost 9 bases, V lost 5 bases, and 13 bases had no gene match. CDR3 nucleotide sequence: TGTGCCAGCAGTCGACAGGGACCTCGTGGGAGTGAGCAGTTCTTC. Protein sequence: CASSRQGPRGSEQFF.

The V and J genes are TRBV5-5 and TRBJ2-7, with D possibly being TRBD1 (6 bases). Germline-derived CDR1 and CDR2 are SGHKS and YYEKEE (reference sequence). The CDR3 sequence is 14 residues long. The V end lost 0 bases, the J end lost 6 bases, and 13 bases lay between the germline ends. The DNA of the CDR3 is TGTGCCAGCAGCTTGGCCCAGGGGTTAGGCGAGCAGTACTTC. Amino acids: CASSLAQGLGEQYF.

With respect to this clone: Compared with germline, one end of the junction differs, possibly owing to a read error. The chain employs TRBV13 and TRBJ2-6; D is unclear. Germline values: CDR1 PRHDT, CDR2 FYEKMQ (reference sequence). This CDR3 spans 14 amino acids. As DNA, the CDR3 is TGTGCCAGCAGATTAGGGACTGGGGCCAACGTCCTGACTTTC. Translated, it gives CASRLGTGANVLTF.